Presented here are 18 T cell receptor beta chains from one specimen sequenced in a study of CD8+ T cells in alopecia areata (dated by TCRdb to between 2017 and 2018). This specimen's time point label, per the study, means: around 29 days on oral tofacitinib. Explained via the paper, the treatment or condition label denotes: oral pan-JAK inhibitor, 5-10 mg twice daily. Libraries were built with the immunoSEQ multiplex PCR assay. RNA was extracted from all samples and reverse transcribed into cDNA as template for TCR sequencing. TCRdb obtained this table from immuneACCESS and retained in-frame rearrangements with V and J assigned. These tables miss some clones; where compared with another copy, unresolved V genes account for less than half of the shortfall, and the remainder is unexplained. The sample table lists 190,000 or so clones, about 60% of them with a count of one. The ten top clones hold approximately 3.3% of the sample.

Source: CD4+ T cells sorted from blood, taken at week 4, from a patient treated with tofacitinib. The receptors were gathered from a human donor with alopecia areata.

Comment on this clone: The missing conserved phenylalanine or tryptophan at the end of this CDR3 makes a read error likely. The V gene is TRBV6-5, the J gene TRBJ1-1; 8 nucleotides align to TRBD1. This CDR3 region has 14 residues. CDR1 MNHEY and CDR2 SVGAGI come from the germline V gene. Trimming took 6 bases from V and 1 from J; bases not matched to a gene: 4. CDR3 region: CASSRGQGNTEAFL. The CDR3 DNA follows: TGTGCCAGCAGCCGAGGACAGGGGAACACTGAAGCTTTCCTT.

The chain is built from TRBV27 and TRBJ2-7, with TRBD1 matching 7 bases. V was pared by 2 bases and J by 2 bases, with 6 bases of the junction left unmatched. Germline CDR1 and CDR2: MNHEY and SMNVEV (reference sequence). The CDR3 runs 15 residues. CDR3 amino acids: CASSLEGQSTYEQYF. Here the CDR3 DNA reads TGTGCCAGCAGTTTAGAGGGACAGTCAACCTACGAGCAGTACTTC.

This rearrangement joins TRBV30 to TRBJ1-1; D not certain. The germline V gene has CDR1 GTSNPN and CDR2 SVGIG (reference sequence). The CDR3 has 11 amino acids. Trimming removed 7 bases from V and 3 bases from J, with 9 bases in between. The CDR3 loop is CASSGYTEAFF. The CDR3 DNA reads as TGTGCCTCGTCGGGGTACACTGAAGCTTTCTTT.

The table lists this clone with a few counts. V gene TRBV4-2 combines with J gene TRBJ1-5; D is unresolved. The V and J ends lost 2 bases and 3 bases respectively, with 8 bases between them. CDR1 and CDR2 from the germline V gene are LGHNA and YNFKEQ. The length of the CDR3 is 14 residues. The CDR3 DNA reads TGTGCCAGCAGCCAAAGGGCGTACAATCAGCCCCAGCATTTT. This translates into CASSQRAYNQPQHF.

This chain connects TRBV4-2 to TRBJ2-5; 9 bases line up with TRBD2. V shed 4 bases and J 5 bases; nucleotides not matched to a gene: 14. Germline V lookup: CDR1 LGHNA, CDR2 YNFKEQ. This CDR3 comprises 17 residues. The chain's CDR3 is CASSPLGASGVRETQYF. In DNA form, the CDR3 reads TGTGCCAGCAGCCCCCTCGGAGCTAGCGGGGTTAGGGAGACCCAGTACTTC.

This sequence joins TRBV29-1 and TRBJ1-2; possibly TRBD1 for D (6 bases). The CDR3 totals 13 residues. The germline gives CDR1 SQVTM, CDR2 ANQGSEA. V was shortened by 4 bases and J by 7 bases, with 16 bases between the two germline ends. The CDR3 protein is CSVVNRAKGGYTF. The DNA of the CDR3 is TGCAGCGTTGTGAACAGGGCTAAAGGTGGCTACACCTTC.

The V and J genes are TRBV18 and TRBJ1-1; TRBD1 matches at 8 bases. V was clipped by 1 base and J by 8 bases; unmatched bases: 3. CDR3 size: 13 residues. CDR1 and CDR2 (germline): KGHSH, LQKENI. CDR3 nucleotides: TGTGCCAGCTCACCACGCGACAGGGGAGAAGCTTTCTTT. It codes for CASSPRDRGEAFF.

The gene calls are TRBV5-1 and TRBJ2-6; a weak D match, TRBD1 (5 bases). The CDR3 runs to 18 residues. Per germline, CDR1 SGHRS and CDR2 YFSETQ. V lost 5 bases and J lost 1, with 19 bases in between. Written as DNA, the CDR3 is TGCGCCAGCAGGACGTCCTTCGTAAGGGGATCTGGGGCCAACGTCCTGACTTTC. This gives the protein CASRTSFVRGSGANVLTF.

Notes on this clone: Additional DNA sequences in this sample encode the identical CDR3. This chain connects TRBV30 to TRBJ1-5, with D tentatively TRBD1 (5 bases). Germline CDR1 is GTSNPN and CDR2 is SVGIG (reference sequence). V was cut by 0 bases and J by 4 bases, with 7 bases left in between. CDR3 length: 13 amino acids. The CDR3 sequence is CAWSVGGNQPQHF. DNA of the CDR3: TGTGCCTGGAGTGTGGGGGGGAATCAGCCCCAGCATTTT.

The chain is built from TRBV11-2 and TRBJ1-2; unclear D gene. Deletions cut 1 base from V and 6 bases from J, with 9 bases between. Germline-derived CDR1 and CDR2 are SGHAT and FQNNGV. This CDR3 comprises 13 residues. CDR3 region: CASSLGLQNGYTF. In DNA, the CDR3 is TGTGCCAGCAGCTTAGGGCTACAGAATGGCTACACCTTC.

The chain uses TRBV5-6 and TRBJ1-6; 7 bases fit TRBD1. Germline lookup yields CDR1 SGHDT and CDR2 YYEEEE. This CDR3 is built from 14 residues. V was clipped by 3 bases and J by 11 bases; unmatched bases: 8. The CDR3 DNA reads as TGTGCCAGCAGCTGGGGGACAGCTTGGCCACCCCTCCACTTT. Translation: CASSWGTAWPPLHF.

This rearrangement joins TRBV7-9 to TRBJ2-5; no firm D call. The CDR3 runs to 12 residues. V was pared by 5 bases and J by 5 bases, with 9 bases between. The germline gives CDR1 SEHNR, CDR2 FQNEAQ (reference sequence). CDR3 sequence (DNA): TGTGCCAGCAGCCGCTTGTCGGAGACCCAGTACTTC. Its translation is CASSRLSETQYF.

A few counts support this clone. This chain joins TRBV29-1 and TRBJ1-3; tentative D call: TRBD1 (5 bases). Trimming took 7 bases from V and 4 from J, leaving 20 bases between them. The CDR3 is made up of 15 amino acids. In germline, CDR1 is SQVTM, CDR2 ANQGSEA. The CDR3 sequence is CSALREPGTGNTIYF. In DNA form, the CDR3 reads TGCAGCGCATTGCGGGAGCCAGGGACCGGAAACACCATATATTTT.

The table lists this clone with a few counts. This rearrangement joins TRBV30 to TRBJ1-2, with D possibly being TRBD1 (5 bases). Germline loops: CDR1 GTSNPN, CDR2 SVGIG (reference sequence). Trimming removed 3 bases at V and 4 bases at J, with 9 bases between. The CDR3 has 12 residues. CDR3 sequence (DNA): TGTGCCTGGAGAGGGGATAGCTATGGCTACACCTTC. It codes for CAWRGDSYGYTF.

The chain has TRBV11-2 and TRBJ2-3, with 9 bases fitting TRBD2. Germline V gene data show CDR1 as SGHAT and CDR2 as FQNNGV. Unmatched junction bases numbered 3, after V lost 3 bases and J lost 2 bases. The CDR3 runs 15 residues. CDR3 region: CASSFLAGATDTQYF. The CDR3 coding sequence is TGTGCCAGCAGCTTTTTAGCGGGGGCCACAGATACGCAGTATTTT. Filled out from reference TRBV11-2 and TRBJ2-3, the complete variable domain reads EAGVAQSPRYKIIEKRQSVAFWCNPISGHATLYWYQQILGQGPKLLIQFQNNGVVDDSQLPKDRFSAERLKGVDSTLKIQPAKLEDSAVYLCASSFLAGATDTQYFGPGTRLTVL.

This CDR3 is CACIVRRSIREKLFF. Here the CDR3 DNA reads TGTGCCTGCATCGTCCGGCGATCCATAAGAGAAAAACTGTTTTTT. This chain joins TRBV30 and TRBJ1-4; D unresolved. The CDR3 has 15 amino acids. V lost 6 bases, J lost 8 bases, and 22 bases lay in between. Germline V gene data show CDR1 as GTSNPN and CDR2 as SVGIG (reference sequence).

The J gene is TRBJ2-3, the V gene TRBV30; 7 positions agree with TRBD2. The CDR3 is made up of 15 amino acids. The V gene's germline CDR1 is GTSNPN and CDR2 SVGIG (reference sequence). Trimming at V came to 0 bases and at J to 4 bases, leaving 7 bases not matched to a gene. The CDR3 protein is CAWSVRRGYSDTQYF. The CDR3 DNA sequence: TGTGCCTGGAGTGTCCGGCGGGGGTACTCAGATACGCAGTATTTT. The full variable domain, completed using reference TRBV30 and TRBJ2-3, is SQTIHQWPATLVQPVGSPLSLECTVEGTSNPNLYWYRQAAGRGLQLLFYSVGIGQISSEVPQNLSASRPQDRQFILSSKKLLLSDSGFYLCAWSVRRGYSDTQYFGPGTRLTVL.

The genes are TRBV4-1 and TRBJ2-7, with 15 bases fitting TRBD2. V shed 3 bases and J 4 bases; nucleotides not matched to a gene: 4. CDR1 and CDR2 (germline): MGHRA, YSYEKL. This CDR3 is 16 amino acids long. CDR3 in amino acids: CASSHGLAGGEYEQYF. CDR3 DNA: TGCGCCAGCAGCCACGGACTAGCGGGGGGGGAATACGAGCAGTACTTC.